This T cell receptor (beta chain) was sequenced in a study of OX40 agonist ivuxolimab in advanced cancers. Study-level information: Those enrolled were about 82% male, with a mean age of approximately 60 years and ages from about 20 to 79.

Points from the study as a whole: Researchers report that CD8+ T cells had, on average, more expanded clones than CD4+. There was clonal expansion of CD4+ and CD8+ blood T cells by week 6 at 0.1 to 3.0 mg/kg.

With respect to this clone: Its antigen is as yet unknown.

Produced via immunoSEQ multiplex PCR; TCRdb's table is partial and in-frame only. The data show under 80,000 clones, 86% seen once. From germline, CDR1 is SGHTA and CDR2 FQGNSA. V gave up 4 bases and J gave up 7 bases, with 22 bases separating them. This CDR3 is 17 amino acids long. This clonotype was sampled from an adult with an advanced solid tumor such as melanoma, head and neck, liver or kidney cancer. The material sequenced was CD4+ or CD8+ T cells sorted from blood, taken in a trial of the OX40 agonist ivuxolimab. The chain uses TRBV7-2 and TRBJ2-2; a possible D gene is TRBD1 (6 bases). The CDR3 protein is CASSSVASTGRVGELFF. The CDR3, as DNA: TGTGCCAGCAGCTCCGTCGCGTCAACAGGGCGGGTCGGGGAGCTGTTTTTT.